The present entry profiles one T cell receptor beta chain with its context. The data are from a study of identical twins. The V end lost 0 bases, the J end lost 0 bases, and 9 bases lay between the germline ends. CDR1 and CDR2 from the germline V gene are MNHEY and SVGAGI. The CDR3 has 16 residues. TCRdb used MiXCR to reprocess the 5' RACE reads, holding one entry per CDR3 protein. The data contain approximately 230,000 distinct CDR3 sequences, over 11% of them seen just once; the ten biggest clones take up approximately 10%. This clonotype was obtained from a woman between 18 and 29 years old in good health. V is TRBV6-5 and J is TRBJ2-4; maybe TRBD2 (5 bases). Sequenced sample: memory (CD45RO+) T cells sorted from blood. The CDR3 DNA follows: TGTGCCAGCAGTTACTCCGGGGATATAGCCAAAAACATTCAGTACTTC. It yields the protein CASSYSGDIAKNIQYF.